Following are 15 T cell receptor beta chains from one sample sequenced in a study of vaccination and CD4 T cells after COVID-19. Treatment noted: approximately 9-day PBMC culture with coronavirus spike peptide pools or control peptides (ViraFEST assay). Sequencing of DNA taken from cultured CD4+ T cells relied on the Oncomine TCR Beta short-read assay. Via MiXCR, TCRdb re-called the PCR reads, giving one row per CDR3 protein. The sample shows approximately 20,000 distinct CDR3 sequences, 55% to 70% of them seen only once. Their antigens remain unidentified. Sequencing was performed on CD4+ T cells from blood, cultured in vitro. These receptors originate from a human donor who had recovered from COVID-19.

This clonotype was seen just once. The rearrangement joins TRBV28 to TRBJ2-7; tentatively, D is TRBD2 (5 bases). The CDR3 loop spans 16 amino acids. V lost 5 bases and J lost 3, with 20 bases in between. The germline CDR1 and CDR2 sequences are MDHEN and SYDVKM. The CDR3 sequence is CASSIGGGFQFYEQYF. The CDR3 DNA reads TGTGCCAGCAGTATCGGAGGTGGATTCCAATTCTACGAGCAGTACTTC.

The chain has TRBV20-1 and TRBJ1-1; perhaps TRBD1 as D (5 bases). The V gene lost 3 bases and the J gene lost 1 base, with 27 bases spanning the gap. From germline, CDR1 is DFQATT and CDR2 SNEGSKA (reference sequence). The CDR3 spans 19 residues. CDR3 sequence reads: CSARPPPSWGRKANTEAFF. The CDR3 bases are TGCAGTGCTAGGCCCCCCCCGTCGTGGGGACGTAAGGCGAACACTGAAGCTTTCTTT.

The chain uses TRBV28 and TRBJ1-4; D may be TRBD1 (5 bases). The CDR3 covers 14 residues. The germline gives CDR1 MDHEN, CDR2 SYDVKM. Deletions cut 4 bases from V and 8 bases from J, with 14 bases between. CDR3 DNA sequence: TGTGCCAGCAGTTCCCAGGGTCTTAACGAAAAACTGTTTTTT. Translating gives CASSSQGLNEKLFF. The variable domain in full, with the rest retrieved from reference TRBV28 and TRBJ1-4, is DVKVTQSSRYLVKRTGEKVFLECVQDMDHENMFWYRQDPGLGLRLIYFSYDVKMKEKGDIPEGYSVSREKKERFSLILESASTNQTSMYLCASSSQGLNEKLFFGSGTQLSVL.

The V gene is TRBV6-5, the J gene TRBJ1-2; 9 bases are a match to TRBD1. Losses at the gene ends were 2 bases for V and 8 bases for J; bases not matched to a gene: 6. Germline V gene data show CDR1 as MNHEY and CDR2 as SVGAGI. The CDR3 is 14 residues long. CDR3 sequence: CASSYLRTGAGYTF. CDR3 sequence (DNA): TGTGCCAGCAGTTACCTTAGGACAGGGGCCGGCTACACCTTC.

The chain combines TRBV20-1 with TRBJ1-1; maybe TRBD1 (5 bases). V was cut by 6 bases and J by 0 bases, with 23 bases left in between. CDR1 and CDR2 from the germline V gene are DFQATT and SNEGSKA (reference sequence). The CDR3 length is 17 residues. For the CDR3, the DNA is TGCAGTGCAATCGGGGTCGGGGGTCGGAGGGTGAACACTGAAGCTTTCTTT. This translates into CSAIGVGGRRVNTEAFF.

J is TRBJ2-3 and V is TRBV7-2; D gene uncertain. This CDR3 is built from 14 residues. Trimming removed 5 bases at V and 7 bases at J, with 16 bases between. Germline values: CDR1 SGHTA, CDR2 FQGNSA. The CDR3 loop is CASSASKGHHTQYF. CDR3 DNA: TGTGCCAGCAGCGCAAGCAAAGGGCACCATACGCAGTATTTT.

The chain recombines TRBV5-1 with TRBJ2-7; D might be TRBD1 (6 bases). Deletions cut 4 bases from V and 4 bases from J, with 12 bases between. There are 13 residues in the CDR3. The germline CDR1 and CDR2 sequences are SGHRS and YFSETQ. In DNA, the CDR3 is TGCGCCAGCAGCATCCTACAGGGTTACGAGCAGTACTTC. As protein: CASSILQGYEQYF. Using reference TRBV5-1 and TRBJ2-7 for the parts outside the CDR3, the full variable domain is KAGVTQTPRYLIKTRGQQVTLSCSPISGHRSVSWYQQTPGQGLQFLFEYFSETQRNKGNFPGRFSGRQFSNSRSEMNVSTLELGDSALYLCASSILQGYEQYFGPGTRLTVT.

This chain uses TRBV11-2 with TRBJ1-1; 9 nucleotides align to TRBD1. Germline-derived CDR1 and CDR2 are SGHAT and FQNNGV. The CDR3 is made up of 16 amino acids. Trimming removed 4 bases from V and 11 bases from J; junction bases left unmatched: 17. The CDR3: CASSYTTGTGFGSAFF. CDR3 DNA: TGTGCCAGCAGCTATACCACCGGGACAGGGTTTGGATCGGCTTTCTTT.

In this sample, this clonotype turned up a few times. The rearrangement links TRBV12-3 or TRBV12-4 to TRBJ1-1, with 9 nucleotides matching TRBD1. Unmatched junction bases numbered 0, after V lost 3 bases and J lost 1 base. CDR3 length equals 14 residues. This chain's CDR3 is CASSLGQGNTEAFF. CDR3 DNA: TGTGCCAGCAGTTTGGGACAGGGGAACACTGAAGCTTTCTTT.

Sample share makes this clonotype medium-sized. This chain connects TRBV7-9 to TRBJ1-2; D gene ambiguous. The V and J ends lost 3 bases and 6 bases respectively, with 11 bases between them. Germline V gives CDR1 SEHNR, CDR2 FQNEAQ (reference sequence). The CDR3 totals 13 residues. CDR3 sequence (DNA): TGTGCCAGCAGCTTCGGAGTTGGCGATGGCTACACCTTC. It is translated as CASSFGVGDGYTF.

This clonotype was detected a few times. The genes are TRBV28 and TRBJ2-7; D not resolved. Germline values: CDR1 MDHEN, CDR2 SYDVKM. V was shortened by 3 bases and J by 5 bases, with 8 bases between the two germline ends. The length of the CDR3 is 12 residues. The chain's CDR3 is CASSFLSNEQYF. CDR3 bases: TGTGCCAGCAGTTTTCTTTCGAACGAGCAGTACTTC.

Only one count was recorded for this clonotype. V usage is TRBV11-3 and J usage is TRBJ2-7, with 11 bases aligning to TRBD2. CDR3 length equals 15 residues. Germline CDR1 is SGHNT and CDR2 is YENEEA. J was trimmed by 2 bases and V by 5 bases; bases with no gene match: 5. CDR3 in DNA: TGTGCCAGCAGCCCGGGACTAGCGGAAACCTACGAGCAGTACTTC. Encoded protein: CASSPGLAETYEQYF.

The V gene is TRBV10-3, the J gene TRBJ2-5, with a possible D match to TRBD1 (6 bases). The germline CDR1 and CDR2 sequences are ENHRY and SYGVKD. V was cut by 6 bases and J by 1 base, with 12 bases left in between. The CDR3 loop spans 14 amino acids. Here the CDR3 reads CAIRSNRAQETQYF. DNA of the CDR3: TGTGCCATCAGATCTAACAGGGCCCAAGAGACCCAGTACTTC.

The chain employs TRBV4-1 and TRBJ1-5, with 7 nucleotides matching TRBD1. CDR1 and CDR2 from the germline V gene are MGHRA and YSYEKL. Losses at the gene ends were 2 bases for V and 5 bases for J; bases not matched to a gene: 9. CDR3 length equals 16 residues. CDR3 nucleotides: TGCGCCAGCAGCCAAACGGGGCACAGGGGTGATCAGCCCCAGCATTTT. Its protein product is CASSQTGHRGDQPQHF.

The chain employs TRBV6-1 and TRBJ2-7; D is possibly TRBD2 (6 bases). The CDR3 spans 15 residues. V was shortened by 7 bases and J by 5 bases, with 21 bases between the two germline ends. The germline CDR1 and CDR2 sequences are MNHNS and SASEGT. The CDR3: CASINTGLHFHEQYF. The CDR3 nucleotides read TGTGCCAGCATCAACACGGGACTCCACTTCCACGAGCAGTACTTC.